The clone carrying this T cell receptor (beta chain) was picked up many times. TCRdb re-called the 5' RACE reads through MiXCR, storing one row per CDR3 protein. Among some 82,000 distinct CDR3 sequences listed, about 13% were seen once. Between the trimmed V and J ends, which lost 4 bases and 1 base, there was a span of 4 bases. The length of the CDR3 is 13 residues. Germline CDR1 and CDR2: SEHNR and FQNEAQ (reference sequence). These data belong to a study of T-cell memory formation after mild COVID-19. Sequencing was performed on PBMCs or a T cell subset sorted from them (not recorded which). The chain recombines TRBV7-9 with TRBJ2-2; D call uncertain. The sequence was obtained from a man between 18 and 29 years old who had mild COVID-19 (a few samples of this study predate the infection). Cell type and time point are not known. The CDR3 sequence: CASSSGNTGELFF. The CDR3 DNA is TGTGCCAGCAGCTCCGGGAACACCGGGGAGCTGTTTTTT. Full variable domain (missing parts from reference TRBV7-9 and TRBJ2-2): DTGVSQNPRHKITKRGQNVTFRCDPISEHNRLYWYRQTLGQGPEFLTYFQNEAQLEKSRLLSDRFSAERPKGSFSTLEIQRTEQGDSAMYLCASSSGNTGELFFGEGSRLTVL.